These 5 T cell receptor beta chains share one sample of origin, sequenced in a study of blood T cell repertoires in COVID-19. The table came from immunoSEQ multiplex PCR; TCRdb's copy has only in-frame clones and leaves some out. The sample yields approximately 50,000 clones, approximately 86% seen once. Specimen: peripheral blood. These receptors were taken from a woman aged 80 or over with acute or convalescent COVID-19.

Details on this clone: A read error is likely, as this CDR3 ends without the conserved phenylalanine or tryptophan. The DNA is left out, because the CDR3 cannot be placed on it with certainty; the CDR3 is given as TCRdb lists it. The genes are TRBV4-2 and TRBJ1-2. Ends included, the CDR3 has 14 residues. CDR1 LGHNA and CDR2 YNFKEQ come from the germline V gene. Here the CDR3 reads CASSQEGRTTQVCI.

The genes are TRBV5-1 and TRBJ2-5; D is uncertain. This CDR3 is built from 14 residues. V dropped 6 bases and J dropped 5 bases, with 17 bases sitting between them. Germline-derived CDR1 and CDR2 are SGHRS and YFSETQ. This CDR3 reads CASKTRLLSETQYF. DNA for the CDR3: TGCGCCAGCAAAACCCGACTCCTTTCGGAGACCCAGTACTTC. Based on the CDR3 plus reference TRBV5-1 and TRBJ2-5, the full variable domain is KAGVTQTPRYLIKTRGQQVTLSCSPISGHRSVSWYQQTPGQGLQFLFEYFSETQRNKGNFPGRFSGRQFSNSRSEMNVSTLELGDSALYLCASKTRLLSETQYFGPGTRLLVL.

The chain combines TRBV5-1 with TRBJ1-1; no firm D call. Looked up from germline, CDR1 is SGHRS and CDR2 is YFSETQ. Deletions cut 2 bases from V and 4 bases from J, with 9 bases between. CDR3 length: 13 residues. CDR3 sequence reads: CASSFGEATEAFF. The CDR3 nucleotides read TGCGCCAGCAGCTTTGGGGAGGCCACTGAAGCTTTCTTT.

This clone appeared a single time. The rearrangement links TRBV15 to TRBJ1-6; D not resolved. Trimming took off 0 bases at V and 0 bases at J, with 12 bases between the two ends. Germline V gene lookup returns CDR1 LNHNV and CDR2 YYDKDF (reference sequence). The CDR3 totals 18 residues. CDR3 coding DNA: TGTGCCACCAGCAGAGATCGAGGTGTGGGCTCCTATAATTCACCCCTCCACTTT. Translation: CATSRDRGVGSYNSPLHF.

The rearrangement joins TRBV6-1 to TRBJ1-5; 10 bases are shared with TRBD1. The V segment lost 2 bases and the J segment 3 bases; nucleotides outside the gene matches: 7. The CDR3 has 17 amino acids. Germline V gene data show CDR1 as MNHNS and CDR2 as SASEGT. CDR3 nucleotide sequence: TGTGCCAGCAGTGAAAAGGGGACAGGGGCTAACAATCAGCCCCAGCATTTT. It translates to CASSEKGTGANNQPQHF.